One sample yielded the 26 T cell receptor beta chains listed below, sequenced in a study of beta chain features in type 1 diabetes. The antigens for these receptors are not known. General study findings and limits: Shorter TCRB CDR3s, moderately but significantly so, marked every one of the four CD4+ subsets in Type 1 diabetes patients.

Isolated RNA was reverse transcribed in full, so expressed TCRB transcripts were sequenced. Produced via immunoSEQ multiplex PCR; TCRdb's table is partial and in-frame only. Of under 300,000 clones in the sample, approximately 14% are singletons; the top ten hold roughly 0.019%. The sample was naive CD4+ T cells from blood. Receptors originate from a young man with type 1 diabetes.

On this clone: The junction departs from germline at one end; a sequencing error may be responsible. The V gene is TRBV30, the J gene TRBJ2-4, with 8 bases fitting TRBD2. This CDR3 comprises 12 residues. Germline CDR1 GTSNPN, CDR2 SVGIG (reference sequence). CDR3 nucleotide sequence: TGTGCCTGGAGTAGGGGGACGGGAGGGCCTCACTTC. Translating it yields CAWSRGTGGPHF.

The genes are TRBV5-1 and TRBJ1-5; perhaps TRBD1 as D (5 bases). CDR1 and CDR2 from the germline V gene are SGHRS and YFSETQ. The germline V and J ends were trimmed by 4 bases and 6 bases, with 14 bases remaining between them. This CDR3 is 14 amino acids long. The CDR3 nucleotides read TGCGCCAGCAGCGATCAGGGAGGCGGTCAGCCCCAGCATTTT. This codes for CASSDQGGGQPQHF.

The chain links TRBV9 to TRBJ2-1; TRBD2 is a possible D gene (6 bases). The CDR3 has 14 amino acids. V dropped 0 bases and J dropped 5 bases, with 9 bases sitting between them. The germline gives CDR1 SGDLS, CDR2 YYNGEE. CDR3 region: CASSVAGEHNEQFF. CDR3 DNA sequence: TGTGCCAGCAGCGTAGCGGGAGAGCACAATGAGCAGTTCTTC. Combining the CDR3 with reference TRBV9 and TRBJ2-1 gives the whole variable domain DSGVTQTPKHLITATGQRVTLRCSPRSGDLSVYWYQQSLDQGLQFLIQYYNGEERAKGNILERFSAQQFPDLHSELNLSSLELGDSALYFCASSVAGEHNEQFFGPGTRLTVL.

The chain has TRBV7-9 and TRBJ2-7; TRBD2 is a possible D gene (5 bases). Per the germline V gene, CDR1 is SEHNR and CDR2 is FQNEAQ (reference sequence). The CDR3 consists of 13 residues. Trimming removed 0 bases at V and 5 bases at J, with 8 bases between. CDR3 DNA sequence: TGTGCCAGCAGCTTAGCGGGAGTAAACGAGCAGTACTTC. Translated, it gives CASSLAGVNEQYF.

This clone was seen a few times. The CDR3 spells CASSFTRDNEQFF. DNA for the CDR3: TGCGCCAGCAGCTTCACTAGGGACAATGAGCAGTTCTTC. V gene TRBV5-1 combines with J gene TRBJ2-1, with a weak D call TRBD2 (5 bases). V dropped 2 bases and J dropped 5 bases, with 8 bases sitting between them. The CDR3 loop spans 13 amino acids. Germline CDR1 is SGHRS and CDR2 is YFSETQ.

This clone has a handful of counts. The CDR3 region has the DNA TGTGCCAGCAGCGACGGACAGGGACCCAGACAGTACTTC. This sequence encodes CASSDGQGPRQYF. This chain links TRBV9 with TRBJ2-4, with 8 bases lining up with TRBD1. Germline trimming cut 3 bases from V and 13 bases from J; bases unmatched to any gene: 9. Germline assignment: CDR1 SGDLS and CDR2 YYNGEE. The CDR3 has 13 residues.

This clone has only a few counts. This sequence joins TRBV6-1 and TRBJ2-1, with 11 bases that match TRBD1. Trimming cost V 8 bases and J 5 bases; bases outside gene matches: 5. The CDR3 extends over 14 amino acids. Germline lookup yields CDR1 MNHNS and CDR2 SASEGT. The chain's CDR3 is CASRTGGTDNEQFF. The CDR3, as DNA: TGTGCCAGCCGGACAGGGGGCACCGACAATGAGCAGTTCTTC.

This clone was seen only a few times. DNA for the CDR3: TGTGCCTGGAGTGTAAACGGGTATGGCTACACCTTC. Amino acids: CAWSVNGYGYTF. This chain links TRBV30 with TRBJ1-2; D gene unclear. Germline assignment: CDR1 GTSNPN and CDR2 SVGIG (reference sequence). The length of the CDR3 is 12 residues. V lost 0 bases and J 5 bases, leaving 7 bases between the germline ends.

The chain uses TRBV7-9 and TRBJ1-1; D is unclear. V lost 0 bases, J lost 4 bases, and 12 bases lay in between. This CDR3 is 15 amino acids long. The germline V gene has CDR1 SEHNR and CDR2 FQNEAQ (reference sequence). The CDR3 here is CASSLAPGLITEAFF. CDR3 sequence (DNA): TGTGCCAGCAGCTTAGCGCCCGGGTTGATCACTGAAGCTTTCTTT.

This clone came up a few times. DNA of the CDR3: TGCAGAGCCGGGACAGGGGCTTTCTTT. It is translated as CRAGTGAFF. The rearrangement links TRBV29-1 to TRBJ1-1, with 9 bases identical to TRBD1. Germline V lookup: CDR1 SQVTM, CDR2 ANQGSEA. CDR3 length: 9 amino acids.

This clone has only a few counts. This CDR3 reads CASSLAGNTEAFF. The CDR3 DNA sequence: TGTGCCAGCAGCTTGGCAGGGAACACTGAAGCTTTCTTT. The chain is built from TRBV11-2 and TRBJ1-1; D gene ambiguous. CDR1 SGHAT and CDR2 FQNNGV come from the germline V gene. V was cut by 3 bases and J by 1 base, with 6 bases left in between. The CDR3 is 13 amino acids.

This clone was picked up a small number of times. V gene TRBV11-2 combines with J gene TRBJ2-1; maybe TRBD2 (6 bases). V shed 1 base and J shed 6 bases, with 13 bases lying between them. The germline V gene encodes CDR1 SGHAT and CDR2 FQNNGV. The CDR3 contains 15 residues. For the CDR3, the DNA is TGTGCCAGCAGCTTAGTGACCGGGAGTCGCAATGAGCAGTTCTTC. Protein sequence: CASSLVTGSRNEQFF.

V usage is TRBV29-1 and J usage is TRBJ2-7, with 7 bases that match TRBD1. This CDR3 has 12 residues. Germline V gene sequence: CDR1 SQVTM, CDR2 ANQGSEA. The V segment lost 6 bases and the J segment 6 bases; nucleotides outside the gene matches: 8. The CDR3 region is CSVALTGREQYF. CDR3 sequence (DNA): TGCAGCGTCGCGCTGACAGGGCGCGAGCAGTACTTC.

This clone has just a few counts. This chain joins TRBV2 and TRBJ1-5; D gene uncertain. Trimming removed 6 bases from V and 9 bases from J, with 9 bases in between. This CDR3 has 11 residues. Germline lookup yields CDR1 SNHLY and CDR2 FYNNEI. DNA for the CDR3: TGTGCCAGCAGCGGAGCGGGGCCCCAGCATTTT. Translated: CASSGAGPQHF. Using reference TRBV2 and TRBJ1-5 for the parts outside the CDR3, the full variable domain is EPEVTQTPSHQVTQMGQEVILRCVPISNHLYFYWYRQILGQKVEFLVSFYNNEISEKSEIFDDQFSVERPDGSNFTLKIRSTKLEDSAMYFCASSGAGPQHFGDGTRLSIL.

There are a few counts of this clone. Here the CDR3 reads CASSEAQGATQYF. CDR3 DNA: TGCGCCAGCAGTGAAGCCCAAGGGGCGACCCAGTACTTC. This chain connects TRBV10-2 to TRBJ2-5; the D gene is possibly TRBD1 (5 bases). The CDR3 covers 13 residues. Germline V CDR1 and CDR2: WSHSY, SAAADI. The V end lost 3 bases, the J end lost 7 bases, and 12 bases lay between the germline ends.

The rearrangement joins TRBV19 to TRBJ2-7; possible D gene TRBD1, 6 bases. The germline V gene has CDR1 LNHDA and CDR2 SQIVND (reference sequence). The CDR3 consists of 13 residues. V gave up 5 bases and J gave up 2 bases, with 10 bases separating them. CDR3 sequence (DNA): TGTGCCAGTAGTCACGGGACACCCTACGAGCAGTACTTC. Translation: CASSHGTPYEQYF.

This clone was counted only a few times. This sequence joins TRBV15 and TRBJ2-4; perhaps TRBD1 as D (5 bases). The germline CDR1 and CDR2 sequences are LNHNV and YYDKDF (reference sequence). The CDR3 has 18 residues. The V end was cut by 3 bases, the J end by 2 bases, with 20 bases between. CDR3 sequence: CATSRGGTGALPKNIQYF. CDR3 bases: TGTGCCACCAGCAGGGGTGGAACAGGTGCGCTCCCCAAAAACATTCAGTACTTC.

The V call is TRBV18, the J call TRBJ1-2, with a tentative D call TRBD1 (5 bases). The V end was cut by 6 bases, the J end by 4 bases, with 12 bases between. The CDR3 runs to 13 residues. Germline V gene sequence: CDR1 KGHSH, CDR2 LQKENI. In DNA form, the CDR3 reads TGTGCCAGCTCGAAGGGACTCTCCTATGGCTACACCTTC. Amino acids: CASSKGLSYGYTF.

The rearrangement links TRBV18 to TRBJ2-1, with 7 nucleotides matching TRBD2. The V segment lost 0 bases and the J segment 5 bases; nucleotides outside the gene matches: 7. This CDR3 is built from 16 residues. Germline V gives CDR1 KGHSH, CDR2 LQKENI. The CDR3 here is CASSPPVTSANNEQFF. As DNA, the CDR3 is TGTGCCAGCTCACCACCAGTTACTAGCGCAAACAATGAGCAGTTCTTC.

The V and J genes are TRBV6-5 and TRBJ2-7; D unclear. V lost 1 base and J lost 2, with 9 bases in between. The CDR3 spans 14 residues. From germline, CDR1 is MNHEY and CDR2 SVGAGI. DNA of the CDR3: TGTGCCAGCAGTTACTTTTGGCCCCCCTACGAGCAGTACTTC. Translating it yields CASSYFWPPYEQYF.

The chain carries TRBV10-3 and TRBJ2-1, with 10 bases matching TRBD2. V lost 3 bases, J lost 6 bases, and 5 bases stayed unmatched. The CDR3 has 15 residues. Looked up from germline, CDR1 is ENHRY and CDR2 is SYGVKD. CDR3 DNA: TGTGCCATCAGTGACAGCCTAGCGGGAGCCAATGAGCAGTTCTTC. Its translation: CAISDSLAGANEQFF.

The V and J genes are TRBV18 and TRBJ2-3; 8 nucleotides match TRBD1. The CDR3 is 15 amino acids. Germline V gene data show CDR1 as KGHSH and CDR2 as LQKENI. After removal of 3 bases from V and 3 bases from J, the junction contained 5 bases not matched to a gene. The DNA of the CDR3 is TGTGCCAGCTCACCTGGACAGGGAACTACAGATACGCAGTATTTT. Encoded protein: CASSPGQGTTDTQYF.

The chain uses TRBV30 and TRBJ1-2; D is perhaps TRBD1 (5 bases). Germline CDR1 and CDR2: GTSNPN and SVGIG (reference sequence). V lost 4 bases, J lost 7 bases, and 16 bases lay in between. This CDR3 region has 13 residues. The CDR3 bases are TGTGCCTGGACTAGGAGGGGAGCGAGTGGCTACACCTTC. Translating it yields CAWTRRGASGYTF.

This clone appeared a few times. The genes are TRBV27 and TRBJ1-2; D is uncertain. This CDR3 region has 13 residues. CDR1 is MNHEY, CDR2 SMNVEV, per germline (reference sequence). V was shortened by 3 bases and J by 2 bases, with 7 bases between the two germline ends. DNA for the CDR3: TGTGCCAGCAGTTTCCGTATCAACTATGGCTACACCTTC. Translation gives CASSFRINYGYTF.

The table lists this clone with a few counts. The V call is TRBV4-1, the J call TRBJ1-2; no clear D. V was trimmed by 0 bases and J by 4 bases, leaving 3 bases between them. The CDR3 is made up of 12 amino acids. CDR1 and CDR2 (germline): MGHRA, YSYEKL. The CDR3 spells CASSQEAYGYTF. CDR3 coding DNA: TGCGCCAGCAGCCAAGAGGCCTATGGCTACACCTTC.

The table lists this clone with a count of one. The chain recombines TRBV18 with TRBJ2-7; perhaps TRBD1 as D (6 bases). The germline V gene encodes CDR1 KGHSH and CDR2 LQKENI. The V end was cut by 0 bases, the J end by 4 bases, with 16 bases between. The CDR3 sequence is 16 residues long. The chain's CDR3 is CASSPPGAGISYEQYF. DNA of the CDR3: TGTGCCAGCTCACCACCGGGGGCAGGAATATCGTACGAGCAGTACTTC.